These 7 T cell receptor beta chains share one sample of origin, sequenced in a study of blood T cell repertoires in COVID-19 (dated by TCRdb to 2020 to 2022). The library relied on the immunoSEQ multiplex PCR assay. As stored in TCRdb, this immuneACCESS dataset retains in-frame rearrangements with V and J assigned. A fraction of the clones does not appear; measured against another copy, unresolved V genes explain less than half of the discrepancy, and the remainder lacks a known reason. The sample profile shows around 480,000 clones; approximately 90% of them were found once. The ten largest clones represent roughly an eighth of the sample. Sequencing input: peripheral blood. These receptors originate from a woman aged 50 to 60 with COVID-19, enrolled during active disease.

The gene calls are TRBV5-1 and TRBJ2-3; 7 nucleotides line up with TRBD2. In germline, CDR1 is SGHRS, CDR2 YFSETQ. CDR3 size: 15 residues. The J segment lost 0 bases and the V segment lost 7 bases, leaving 8 bases of the junction unmatched. CDR3 residues: CASGEGEVSTDTQYF. As DNA, the CDR3 is TGCGCCAGCGGGGAGGGAGAGGTTAGCACAGATACGCAGTATTTT.

The rearrangement uses TRBV6-5 and TRBJ1-5; 9 bases are shared with TRBD1. The CDR3 contains 14 residues. CDR1 and CDR2 (germline): MNHEY, SVGAGI. J lost 6 bases, V lost 7 bases, and 7 bases had no gene match. CDR3 sequence: CASMGGTGFQPQHF. The DNA of the CDR3 is TGTGCCAGCATGGGGGGGACAGGGTTTCAGCCCCAGCATTTT.

This chain joins TRBV24-1 and TRBJ2-2; D might be TRBD1 (5 bases). This CDR3 has 14 residues. The V gene lost 3 bases and the J gene lost 5 bases, with 9 bases spanning the gap. Germline V gene data show CDR1 as KGHDR and CDR2 as SFDVKD. The CDR3 protein is CATSDQGYTGELFF. CDR3 DNA sequence: TGTGCCACCAGTGATCAGGGATATACCGGGGAGCTGTTTTTT.

This clone was seen a single time. In DNA, the CDR3 is TGTGCCACCAGTGACCCGGACAGCGATCAGCCCCAGCATTTT. Translation: CATSDPDSDQPQHF. The J gene is TRBJ1-5, the V gene TRBV24-1, with a tentative D call TRBD1 (6 bases). The length of the CDR3 is 14 residues. Germline V lookup: CDR1 KGHDR, CDR2 SFDVKD. The V and J ends lost 4 bases and 5 bases respectively, with 11 bases between them.

The chain recombines TRBV29-1 with TRBJ1-1; 8 bases fit TRBD1. This CDR3 comprises 14 residues. CDR1 is SQVTM and CDR2 is ANQGSEA in the germline V gene. With 5 bases clipped from V and 3 bases from J, the junction kept 8 bases outside the gene matches. The CDR3 DNA follows: TGCAGCGTTTCCCGGACAGGGAAGGACACTGAAGCTTTCTTT. Protein: CSVSRTGKDTEAFF.

The chain recombines TRBV19 with TRBJ1-3, with D possibly matching TRBD1 (6 bases). Trimming pared 0 bases from V and 0 bases from J, leaving 21 bases between. Germline CDR1 and CDR2: LNHDA and SQIVND (reference sequence). The CDR3 consists of 20 residues. CDR3 protein: CASSIDPGTPSGLSGNTIYF. CDR3 bases: TGTGCCAGTAGTATAGATCCCGGGACACCCTCGGGCCTCTCTGGAAACACCATATATTTT.

The chain couples TRBV11-2 to TRBJ1-1, with a possible D match to TRBD1 (6 bases). Trimming cost V 1 base and J 1 base, with 7 bases left between them. Germline loops: CDR1 SGHAT, CDR2 FQNNGV. The length of the CDR3 is 14 residues. The CDR3 nucleotides read TGTGCCAGCAGCTTAGGACAGGCGAACACTGAAGCTTTCTTT. Protein: CASSLGQANTEAFF.